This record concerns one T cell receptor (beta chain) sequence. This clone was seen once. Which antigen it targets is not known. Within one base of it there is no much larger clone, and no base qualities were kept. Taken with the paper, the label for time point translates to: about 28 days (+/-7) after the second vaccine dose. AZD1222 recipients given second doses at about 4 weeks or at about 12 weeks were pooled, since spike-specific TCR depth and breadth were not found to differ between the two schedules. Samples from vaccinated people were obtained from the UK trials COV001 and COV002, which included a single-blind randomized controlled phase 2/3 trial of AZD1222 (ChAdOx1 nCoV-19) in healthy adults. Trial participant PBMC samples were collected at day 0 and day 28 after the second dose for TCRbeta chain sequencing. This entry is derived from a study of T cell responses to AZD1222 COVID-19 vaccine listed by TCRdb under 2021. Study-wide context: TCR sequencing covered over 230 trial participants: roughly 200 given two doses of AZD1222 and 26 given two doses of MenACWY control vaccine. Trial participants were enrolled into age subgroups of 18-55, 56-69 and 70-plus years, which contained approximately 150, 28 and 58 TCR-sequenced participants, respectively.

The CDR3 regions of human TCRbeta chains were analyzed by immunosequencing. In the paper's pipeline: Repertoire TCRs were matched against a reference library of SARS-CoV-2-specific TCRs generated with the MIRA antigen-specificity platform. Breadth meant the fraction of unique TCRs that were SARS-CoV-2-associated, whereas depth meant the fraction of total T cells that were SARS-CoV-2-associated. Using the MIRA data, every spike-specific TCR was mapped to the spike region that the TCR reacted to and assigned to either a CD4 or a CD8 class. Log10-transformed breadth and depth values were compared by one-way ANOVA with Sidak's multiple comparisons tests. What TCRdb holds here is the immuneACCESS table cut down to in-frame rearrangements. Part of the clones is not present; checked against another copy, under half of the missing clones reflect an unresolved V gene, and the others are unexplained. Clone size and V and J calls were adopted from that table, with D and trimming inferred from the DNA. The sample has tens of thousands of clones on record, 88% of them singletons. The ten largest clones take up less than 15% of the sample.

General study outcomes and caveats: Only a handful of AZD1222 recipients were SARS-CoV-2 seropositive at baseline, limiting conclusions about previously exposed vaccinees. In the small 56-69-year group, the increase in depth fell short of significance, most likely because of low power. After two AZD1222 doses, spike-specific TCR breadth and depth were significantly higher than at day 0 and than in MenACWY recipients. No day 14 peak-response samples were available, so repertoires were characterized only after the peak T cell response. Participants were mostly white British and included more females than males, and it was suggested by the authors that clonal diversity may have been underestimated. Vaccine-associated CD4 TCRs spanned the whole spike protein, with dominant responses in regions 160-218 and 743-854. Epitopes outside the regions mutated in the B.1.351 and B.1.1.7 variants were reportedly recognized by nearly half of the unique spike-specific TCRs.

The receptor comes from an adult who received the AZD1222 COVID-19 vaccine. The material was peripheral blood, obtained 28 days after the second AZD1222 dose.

The CDR3 corresponds to CASSPPPSGGAYNEQFF. The nucleotide sequence is given as TGTGCCAGCAGCCCACCCCCTAGCGGGGGGGCCTACAATGAGCAGTTCTTC. The chain couples TRBV7-9 to TRBJ2-1; TRBD2 lines up with 12 middle nucleotides. V is pruned by 5 bases and J by 2 bases, leaving 7 bases of the junction without a gene match. Measured from the cysteine to the phenylalanine, the CDR3 is 17 residues long. The CDR3 DNA has 51 bases and is translated from base 1. The germline V gene (reference sequence) provides CDR1 SEHNR and CDR2 FQNEAQ.